The sequence of this T cell receptor (beta chain) was determined in a study of CD8+CD57+ T cells in acquired aplastic anemia. CDR3 and TCR beta VDJ profiling relied on genomic DNA as the template. Using its own MiXCR run on the reads, TCRdb lists one record per CDR3 protein. The table has 95,000 to 150,000 distinct CDR3 sequences, 45% to 60% seen once; the top ten hold about 29%. Flow cytometry had shown expanded CD8+CD57+ cells in the patients chosen for sequencing. Germline lookup yields CDR1 DFQATT and CDR2 SNEGSKA (reference sequence). The CDR3 has 16 residues. Trimming removed 2 bases from V and 6 bases from J; junction bases left unmatched: 16.

This TCR came from a human donor with aplastic anemia. The chain employs TRBV20-1 and TRBJ2-7; 7 nucleotides line up with TRBD1. Input material: sorted CD4+, CD8+, or CD8+CD57+ T cells (not recorded which) from PBMCs. CDR3 bases: TGCAGTGCTAGAAGTCGAGACAGGGATAATTTTCGCGAGCAGTACTTC. Translated: CSARSRDRDNFREQYF.